The 29 T cell receptor beta chains below all came from one sample that was sequenced in a study of blood T cell repertoires in COVID-19. Assay: immunoSEQ multiplex PCR; the TCRdb copy retains only in-frame clones and omits some. Of over 85,000 clones in the sample, 70% to 85% were seen once. Sample: peripheral blood. Receptors were obtained from a human donor in a cohort sampled during active COVID-19.

The J gene is TRBJ1-5, the V gene TRBV9; TRBD1 matches at 10 bases. Germline V lookup: CDR1 SGDLS, CDR2 YYNGEE. The ends lost 5 bases at V and 5 bases at J; junction bases unmatched: 4. CDR3 size: 14 residues. The CDR3 DNA follows: TGTGCCAGCAGTTGGGGGACAGGGGATCAGCCCCAGCATTTT. Amino acid sequence: CASSWGTGDQPQHF. Full variable domain (outside the CDR3, taken from reference TRBV9 and TRBJ1-5): DSGVTQTPKHLITATGQRVTLRCSPRSGDLSVYWYQQSLDQGLQFLIQYYNGEERAKGNILERFSAQQFPDLHSELNLSSLELGDSALYFCASSWGTGDQPQHFGDGTRLSIL.

The V call is TRBV7-3, the J call TRBJ2-3, with D maybe TRBD2 (5 bases). Germline assignment: CDR1 SGHTA and CDR2 FQGTGA. The V gene lost 0 bases and the J gene lost 2 bases, with 12 bases spanning the gap. The CDR3 length is 16 residues. The DNA of the CDR3 is TGTGCCAGCAGCTTAACCTCTGCGGGCCTCACAGATACGCAGTATTTT. It translates to CASSLTSAGLTDTQYF.

This clone occurred once. The V gene is TRBV19, the J gene TRBJ1-1; 8 bases line up with TRBD1. J lost 6 bases, V lost 6 bases, and 12 bases had no gene match. The CDR3 length is 15 residues. Germline V gives CDR1 LNHDA, CDR2 SQIVND (reference sequence). The CDR3 sequence is CASRVSHRGVAEAFF. The CDR3 DNA sequence: TGTGCCAGTAGAGTCTCTCACAGGGGGGTGGCTGAAGCTTTCTTT.

This chain uses TRBV10-3 with TRBJ2-1, with TRBD2 matching over 8 bases. The CDR3 runs 15 residues. With 0 bases clipped from V and 4 bases from J, the junction kept 2 bases outside the gene matches. Germline loops: CDR1 ENHRY, CDR2 SYGVKD. CDR3 nucleotide sequence: TGTGCCATCAGTGAGTCTACTAGCGGTTACAATGAGCAGTTCTTC. This codes for CAISESTSGYNEQFF.

In the case of this clone: Its ends do not fully match the called genes, so a read error is possible. The chain combines TRBV2 with TRBJ2-5, with 11 bases lining up with TRBD2. The V gene's germline CDR1 is SNHLY and CDR2 FYNNEI. This CDR3 region has 16 residues. The CDR3 DNA sequence: TGTGCCAGCAGCGAAGTCTTCGGACTAGCGGGAGAGACCCAGTACTTC. Translating gives CASSEVFGLAGETQYF.

This clone appeared a single time. The J gene is TRBJ2-7, the V gene TRBV5-4, with D hard to call. The V gene's germline CDR1 is SGHNT and CDR2 YYREEE (reference sequence). The CDR3 contains 14 residues. Trimming left V 1 base short and J 2 bases short, with 10 bases between. The CDR3 bases are TGTGCCAGCAGCTTGCTCGAGCCCCCCTACGAGCAGTACTTC. This encodes CASSLLEPPYEQYF.

The rearrangement uses TRBV27 and TRBJ1-1; D might be TRBD1 (6 bases). Germline CDR1 is MNHEY and CDR2 is SMNVEV (reference sequence). CDR3 size: 14 residues. The V end was cut by 0 bases, the J end by 7 bases, with 12 bases between. In DNA, the CDR3 is TGTGCCAGCAGTTTATCTATTATACAGGGTGAAGCTTTCTTT. Residues: CASSLSIIQGEAFF.

The rearrangement links TRBV9 to TRBJ2-1, with D possibly being TRBD2 (6 bases). The germline gives CDR1 SGDLS, CDR2 YYNGEE. V lost 0 bases and J lost 4, with 11 bases in between. The CDR3 runs 15 residues. The CDR3: CASSVDGGPYNEQFF. The CDR3 nucleotides are TGTGCCAGCAGCGTAGACGGGGGACCTTACAATGAGCAGTTCTTC.

The rearrangement uses TRBV6-2 or TRBV6-3 and TRBJ1-6, with 10 nucleotides matching TRBD1. With 6 bases clipped from V and 11 bases from J, the junction kept 7 bases outside the gene matches. The CDR3 has 14 residues. Germline V lookup: CDR1 MNHEY, CDR2 SVGEGT. The CDR3 loop reads CASSAGTGVAPLHF. Here the CDR3 DNA reads TGTGCCAGCAGCGCCGGGACAGGGGTAGCACCCCTCCACTTT.

The V and J genes are TRBV5-4 and TRBJ2-3; TRBD2 agrees at 13 bases. Germline-derived CDR1 and CDR2 are SGHNT and YYREEE (reference sequence). The CDR3 totals 17 residues. The V gene end was trimmed by 7 bases and the J gene end by 6 bases; junction bases not matched to a gene: 14. The CDR3 sequence: CASRLGTSGMKPDTQYF. The CDR3 bases are TGTGCCAGCCGCCTCGGGACTAGCGGGATGAAGCCGGATACGCAGTATTTT.

Concerning this clone: Since the CDR3 does not end with the conserved phenylalanine or tryptophan, this likely comes from a read error. V gene TRBV6-5 combines with J gene TRBJ1-4; 9 nucleotides agree with TRBD1. Judging by the DNA end, TRBJ1-1 fits better; the J call may be wrong. Germline CDR1 is MNHEY and CDR2 is SVGAGI. The CDR3 sequence is 11 residues long. This chain's CDR3 is CASSVGQGAFV. The CDR3 nucleotides are TGTGCCAGCAGCGTTGGACAGGGGGCTTTCGTT.

This chain uses TRBV10-3 with TRBJ2-7; 15 bases line up with TRBD2. Trimming cost V 4 bases and J 1 base; bases outside gene matches: 11. The CDR3 is 19 residues long. CDR1 and CDR2 from the germline V gene are ENHRY and SYGVKD. CDR3 in amino acids: CAISGPGLAGGGGSYEQYF. The DNA for the CDR3 is TGTGCCATCAGTGGACCGGGACTAGCGGGAGGAGGAGGGTCCTACGAGCAGTACTTC.

Points on this clone: The junction departs from germline at one end; a sequencing error may be responsible. This chain connects TRBV28 to TRBJ1-4; 7 bases are a match to TRBD1. Germline loops: CDR1 MDHEN, CDR2 SYDVKM. The CDR3 is 13 amino acids. CDR3 nucleotides: TGTGCCAGCAGCCTATCGCGACCGGGACAGCTGGCTTTT. It codes for CASSLSRPGQLAF.

This chain connects TRBV3-1 (or the pseudogene TRBV3-2) to TRBJ2-1; 11 bases match TRBD2. Germline V gives CDR1 LGHDT, CDR2 YNNKEL (reference sequence). Trimming at V came to 1 base and at J to 4 bases, leaving 6 bases not matched to a gene. This CDR3 has 17 residues. In nucleotides, the CDR3 is TGTGCCAGCAGCCAAGTATTTCTAGCGGGAGGATACAATGAGCAGTTCTTC. As protein: CASSQVFLAGGYNEQFF.

This clone came up once. The rearrangement uses TRBV6-5 and TRBJ1-1; D gene unclear. The V end was cut by 7 bases, the J end by 5 bases, with 17 bases between. CDR1 is MNHEY, CDR2 SVGAGI, per germline. This CDR3 region has 14 residues. The CDR3 nucleotides read TGTGCCAGCACTTTGGACGGCCCGGGGACTGAAGCTTTCTTT. It encodes CASTLDGPGTEAFF.

The chain joins TRBV7-3 to TRBJ2-7; TRBD2 matches 8 bases. CDR3 length: 12 residues. The junction had 4 bases not matched to a gene; V was cut back by 5 bases and J by 7 bases. Germline V gives CDR1 SGHTA, CDR2 FQGTGA. The CDR3 reads CASSPQREEQYF. CDR3 bases: TGTGCCAGCAGCCCCCAGCGGGAGGAGCAGTACTTC.

This clone has a handful of counts. The rearrangement links TRBV2 to TRBJ1-2; 8 bases are a match to TRBD1. CDR3 length: 14 amino acids. Germline CDR1 and CDR2: SNHLY and FYNNEI. J gave up 2 bases and V 6 bases, and 5 bases lay outside the gene matches. The CDR3 DNA follows: TGTGCCAGCAGCGGCTGGACAGGGAACTATGGCTACACCTTC. As protein: CASSGWTGNYGYTF.

There are a few counts of this clone. The chain joins TRBV4-1 to TRBJ1-2; D gene ambiguous. From germline, CDR1 is MGHRA and CDR2 YSYEKL. The CDR3 extends over 16 amino acids. V was pared by 2 bases and J by 6 bases, with 19 bases between. CDR3 bases: TGCGCCAGCAGCCAAAGGACCGGCGGGCAGGCCGATGGCTACACCTTC. It is translated as CASSQRTGGQADGYTF.

This chain links TRBV11-2 with TRBJ1-2; tentative D call: TRBD1 (5 bases). This CDR3 region has 19 residues. V was shortened by 1 base and J by 6 bases, with 27 bases between the two germline ends. Germline lookup yields CDR1 SGHAT and CDR2 FQNNGV. CDR3 sequence reads: CASSLALRQQDLTINGYTF. DNA of the CDR3: TGTGCCAGCAGCTTAGCCCTACGACAGCAGGACCTAACTATAAATGGCTACACCTTC.

This rearrangement joins TRBV30 to TRBJ1-5; D is undetermined. The length of the CDR3 is 12 residues. V lost 1 base, J lost 4 bases, and 5 bases lay in between. CDR1 and CDR2 from the germline V gene are GTSNPN and SVGIG (reference sequence). This CDR3 is CAWSELNQPQHF. CDR3 sequence (DNA): TGTGCCTGGAGTGAACTGAATCAGCCCCAGCATTTT.

V and J are TRBV5-4 and TRBJ1-6; 9 nucleotides line up with TRBD1. The CDR3 contains 15 residues. Germline values: CDR1 SGHNT, CDR2 YYREEE (reference sequence). V was clipped by 4 bases and J by 10 bases; unmatched bases: 9. The CDR3 nucleotides are TGTGCCAGCAGCCTACCGGGACAGGGAAGCTCACCCCTCCACTTT. This codes for CASSLPGQGSSPLHF.

The chain recombines TRBV5-4 with TRBJ2-5, with D maybe TRBD2 (6 bases). V lost 4 bases and J 0 bases, leaving 7 bases between the germline ends. Germline V gene sequence: CDR1 SGHNT, CDR2 YYREEE (reference sequence). The CDR3 sequence is 13 residues long. CDR3 amino acids: CASSRDYQETQYF. The DNA of the CDR3 is TGTGCCAGCAGCCGGGACTACCAAGAGACCCAGTACTTC. Full variable domain (remainder filled in from reference TRBV5-4 and TRBJ2-5): ETGVTQSPTHLIKTRGQQVTLRCSSQSGHNTVSWYQQALGQGPQFIFQYYREEENGRGNFPPRFSGLQFPNYSSELNVNALELDDSALYLCASSRDYQETQYFGPGTRLLVL.

The V call is TRBV7-2, the J call TRBJ2-3; D possibly corresponds to TRBD2 (8 bases). The CDR3 consists of 15 residues. Germline loops: CDR1 SGHTA, CDR2 FQGNSA. Trimming shortened V by 5 bases and J by 6 bases, and 18 bases separated the two germline ends. CDR3 coding DNA: TGTGCCAGCAGCCCTTGGACTAGCAGGGGGGATACGCAGTATTTT. It codes for CASSPWTSRGDTQYF. The full variable domain, its missing parts supplied by reference TRBV7-2 and TRBJ2-3, is GAGVSQSPSNKVTEKGKDVELRCDPISGHTALYWYRQSLGQGLEFLIYFQGNSAPDKSGLPSDRFSAERTGGSVSTLTIQRTQQEDSAVYLCASSPWTSRGDTQYFGPGTRLTVL.

This chain joins TRBV9 and TRBJ1-4, with D perhaps TRBD1 (6 bases). Per the germline V gene, CDR1 is SGDLS and CDR2 is YYNGEE. The CDR3 runs 14 residues. Between the trimmed V and J ends, which lost 4 bases and 5 bases, there was a span of 12 bases. The CDR3 nucleotides read TGTGCCAGCAGCCCCAGACAGGCAAATGAAAAACTGTTTTTT. Translation gives CASSPRQANEKLFF.

The V and J genes are TRBV7-3 and TRBJ1-2; a possible D gene is TRBD1 (5 bases). Germline loops: CDR1 SGHTA, CDR2 FQGTGA. CDR3 length equals 18 residues. V was shortened by 5 bases and J by 2 bases, with 24 bases between the two germline ends. The CDR3 is CASSLMGQGRTINYGYTF. CDR3 coding DNA: TGTGCCAGCAGCCTCATGGGGCAAGGCAGGACAATCAACTATGGCTACACCTTC. Complete variable domain (other parts from reference TRBV7-3 and TRBJ1-2): GAGVSQTPSNKVTEKGKYVELRCDPISGHTALYWYRQSLGQGPEFLIYFQGTGAADDSGLPNDRFFAVRPEGSVSTLKIQRTERGDSAVYLCASSLMGQGRTINYGYTFGSGTRLTVV.

This clone was counted once. The chain employs TRBV11-1 and TRBJ1-1; 7 bases are a match to TRBD1. This CDR3 has 13 amino acids. With V trimmed by 1 base and J by 5 bases, 1 base remained unmatched. Germline CDR1 is SGHAT and CDR2 is FQDESV (reference sequence). The CDR3 spells CASSLGDRTEAFF. The CDR3 region has the DNA TGTGCCAGCAGCTTAGGGGACAGAACTGAAGCTTTCTTT. Together with reference TRBV11-1 and TRBJ1-1, the CDR3 gives the full variable domain: EAEVAQSPRYKITEKSQAVAFWCDPISGHATLYWYRQILGQGPELLVQFQDESVVDDSQLPKDRFSAERLKGVDSTLKIQPAELGDSAMYLCASSLGDRTEAFFGQGTRLTVV.

The J gene is TRBJ2-7, the V gene TRBV28, with TRBD1 as a possible D gene (6 bases). Germline V gene data show CDR1 as MDHEN and CDR2 as SYDVKM. The CDR3 loop spans 13 amino acids. The V gene lost 5 bases and the J gene lost 7 bases, with 15 bases spanning the gap. The CDR3 DNA follows: TGTGCCAGCAGTGACTACAGGGCTGGGGAGCAGTACTTC. Translation: CASSDYRAGEQYF.

The sample holds one count of this clone. The V gene is TRBV29-1, the J gene TRBJ2-1; perhaps TRBD1 as D (6 bases). The CDR3 runs to 15 residues. Trimming pared 6 bases from V and 5 bases from J, leaving 20 bases between. Germline-derived CDR1 and CDR2 are SQVTM and ANQGSEA. This CDR3 is CSVDDRLGWDNEQFF. The CDR3 bases are TGCAGCGTAGACGACAGGTTAGGGTGGGACAATGAGCAGTTCTTC.

J is TRBJ1-5 and V is TRBV7-8; 7 bases align to TRBD1. The CDR3 covers 14 residues. The V and J ends lost 5 bases and 6 bases, in that order; junction bases with no gene match: 7. Per germline, CDR1 SGHVS and CDR2 FQNEAQ. The CDR3 loop reads CASSRRDSSQPQHF. Written as DNA, the CDR3 is TGTGCCAGCAGCCGAAGGGACAGTAGTCAGCCCCAGCATTTT.